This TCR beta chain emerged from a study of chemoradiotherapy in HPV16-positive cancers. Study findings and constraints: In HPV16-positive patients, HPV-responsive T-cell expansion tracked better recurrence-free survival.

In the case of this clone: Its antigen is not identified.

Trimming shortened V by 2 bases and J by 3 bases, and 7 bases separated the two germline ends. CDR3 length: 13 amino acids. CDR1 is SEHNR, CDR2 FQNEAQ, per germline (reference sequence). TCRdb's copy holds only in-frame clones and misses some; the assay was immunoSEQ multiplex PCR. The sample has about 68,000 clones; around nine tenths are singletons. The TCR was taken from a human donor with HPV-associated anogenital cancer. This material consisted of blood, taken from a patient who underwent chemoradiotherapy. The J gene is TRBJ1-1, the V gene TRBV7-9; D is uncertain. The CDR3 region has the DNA TGTGCCAGCAGCTTACCTACAGACACTGAAGCTTTCTTT. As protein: CASSLPTDTEAFF.